These T cell receptor beta chains were read from a single sample in a study of CD8 T cells in Susac syndrome. TCRdb reanalysed the immunoSEQ multiplex PCR reads using MiXCR and keeps one entry per CDR3 protein. There are about 400,000 distinct CDR3 sequences in the sample; 85% occur only once, and approximately 0.11% lies in the top ten. The specimen was CD8+ T cells from PBMCs. These receptors all come from a human donor with multiple sclerosis. Both conserved end residues are trimmed from each CDR3.

TRBV19,TRBJ2-1,ASSGEDSSYNEQF
TRBV7-9,TRBJ2-7,ASSLVEQYEQY
TRBV2,TRBJ2-5,AREGPSGTQY
TRBV4-1,TRBJ1-3,ASSQDLETENTIY
TRBV9,TRBJ1-1,ASSVADLTGGMDTEAF
TRBV3-1,TRBJ1-6,ASKDSSYNSPLH
TRBV13,TRBJ1-2,ASSFGEGQINYGYT
TRBV28,TRBJ1-2,ASSLPGGAAGYT
TRBV11-2,TRBJ2-1,ASSSEGSDSDEQF
TRBV5-1,TRBJ2-1,ASSLGAGLGGYEQF
TRBV7-8,TRBJ1-3,ASSERRDESSGNTIY
TRBV12-3/TRBV12-4,TRBJ2-3,ASGIRRQRVGGTQY
TRBV14,TRBJ2-1,ASRRTGRGNEQF
TRBV25-1,TRBJ1-6,ASSELGFNSPLH
TRBV10-3,TRBJ2-1,AISDIALPGTNEQF
TRBV12-3/TRBV12-4,TRBJ2-1,ASSFGWEQF
TRBV28,TRBJ1-5,ASSLSRLQRSNQPQH
TRBV10-3,TRBJ2-7,AISALETSYEQY
TRBV5-5,TRBJ1-1,ASSLPGTTEAF
TRBV2,TRBJ1-5,ASRRQGGQPQH
TRBV6-2/TRBV6-3,TRBJ2-1,ASSSSTSGLTLQF
TRBV7-9,TRBJ2-3,ASSPQGSTDTQY
TRBV28,TRBJ2-7,ASSYPKVGEQY
TRBV10-3,TRBJ2-7,AISDPTQTAISYEQY
TRBV29-1,TRBJ1-2,SVELGSAGGYGYT
TRBV12-3/TRBV12-4,TRBJ1-2,ASTKAENYGYT
TRBV5-1,TRBJ1-4,ASSVSNEKLF
TRBV27,TRBJ1-4,ASSHGLEGEKLF
TRBV7-6,TRBJ2-1,ASSSIAGDYNEQF